This T cell receptor (beta chain) was captured in a study of STAT5B mutations in CD4+ large granular lymphocyte leukemia (dated by TCRdb to the early 2020s). About the investigation overall: Among healthy controls, the CDR3 'QG' motif was associated with a particular HLA allele. The study compared the TCRbeta repertoires of patients with CD4+ T-cell large granular lymphocyte leukemia against those of healthy blood donors. The purity of purified fractions was confirmed by flow cytometry on FACSCanto II or FACSVerse to exceed 95% among lymphocytes. Results and caveats for the whole study, not just this receptor: CD4-sorted patient repertoires appeared more clonal than healthy CD4+ repertoires, and this difference persisted after removing the putative leukemic clones. The data were not HLA-matched, and the relatively small sample size could explain the higher clonality seen in CD4+ compared with CD8+ T-LGLL. The main leukemic clonotypes were found to be private to each patient, although approximately 25% of the main leukemic clonotypes were detected at low frequency in the non-leukemic repertoires of other patients. TRBV06-family usage was enriched among the top patient clones (8/27) compared with healthy controls (2/35).

Buffy coats from around 37 blood donors, supplied by the Finnish Red Cross blood service, were used as healthy controls. All TCR-sequenced material derived from peripheral blood: patient blood samples and healthy donor buffy coats. Ficoll-Hypaque gradient centrifugation was used to isolate peripheral blood mononuclear cells. For the healthy controls, CD4+ cells were obtained from buffy coats by magnetic purification. Genomic DNA was extracted using the Gentra Puregene Cell and Tissue kit, and a Qubit 2.0 fluorometer was used to quantify it. Details on this clone: The antigen it binds to is not known. No qualities accompany the bases; no much larger clone lies one base away.

The germline V gene supplies CDR1 SGHVS and CDR2 FQNEAQ. The junction shows trimming of 5 bases on V and 0 bases on J, and the gene matches do not reach 20 bases of it. Reading from cysteine to phenylalanine, the CDR3 counts 21 amino acids. Of the read, only the CDR3 DNA is kept; its 63 bases are in frame from base 1. The immunoSEQ assay at survey resolution was used to sequence TCRbeta rearrangements from genomic DNA. On the study's bioinformatics: In the TCR sequencing data, the lowest productive clonotype frequency that could be detected was 2.59 x 10-5. Analyses included only productive TCRbeta rearrangements, meaning complete and in-frame sequences. Simpson clonality, calculated in the immunoSEQ Analyzer version 3.0, was used as the measure of sample clonality. Clones were categorized by frequency as very rare, small, medium, large (1-20%) or hyperexpanded (>20%). OLGA 1.2.3 estimated generation probabilities, VDJtools produced V-gene circos plots, VDJdb was queried for specificities, and GLIPH identified CDR3 motifs. The immuneACCESS repertoire file appears here via TCRdb, limited to in-frame rearrangements. These files lack a portion of the clones; in checked studies, under half of the deficit traces to unresolved V genes, and the cause of the others is not known. V, J and clone size were drawn from that table, and D and trimming were deduced from the DNA. Here the sample has tens of thousands of clones; roughly 78% occur a single time. The ten largest make up about 0.45% of the sample.

Sequenced: CD4+ T cells from blood buffy coats. The chain uses TRBV7-8 and TRBJ1-5; TRBD1 fits 9 bases in the junction. The sequence was collected from a human donor in good health. The sequence in DNA is TGTGCCAGCAGCCACACATCTGGGTGGGACAGGGATCGATATAGCAATCAGCCCCAGCATTTT. Its protein is CASSHTSGWDRDRYSNQPQHF. The CDR3, completed at both ends by the reference TRBV7-8 and TRBJ1-5 genes, gives the full variable domain GAGVSQSPRYKVAKRGQDVALRCDPISGHVSLFWYQQALGQGPEFLTYFQNEAQLDKSGLPSDRFFAERPEGSVSTLKIQRTQQEDSAVYLCASSHTSGWDRDRYSNQPQHFGDGTRLSIL.